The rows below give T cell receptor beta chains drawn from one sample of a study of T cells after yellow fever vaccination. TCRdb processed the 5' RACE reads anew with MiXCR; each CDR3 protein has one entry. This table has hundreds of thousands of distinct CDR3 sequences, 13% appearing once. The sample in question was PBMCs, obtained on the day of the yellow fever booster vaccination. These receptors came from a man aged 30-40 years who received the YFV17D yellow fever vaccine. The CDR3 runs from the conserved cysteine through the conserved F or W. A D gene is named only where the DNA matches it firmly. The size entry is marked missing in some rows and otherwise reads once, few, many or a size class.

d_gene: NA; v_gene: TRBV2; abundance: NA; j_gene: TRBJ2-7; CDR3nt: TGTGCCAGCACCGAGCAGTACTTC; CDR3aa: CASTEQYF
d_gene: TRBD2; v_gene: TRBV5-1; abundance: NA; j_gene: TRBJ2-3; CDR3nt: TGCGCCAGCAGCCATGATAGCGGGAGTGAGTTCGTAGATACGCAGTATTTT; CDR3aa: CASSHDSGSEFVDTQYF
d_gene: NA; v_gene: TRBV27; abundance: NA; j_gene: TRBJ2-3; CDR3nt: TGTGCCAGCAGTACGCATCGACTCAGTAGCACAGATACGCAGTATTTT; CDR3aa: CASSTHRLSSTDTQYF
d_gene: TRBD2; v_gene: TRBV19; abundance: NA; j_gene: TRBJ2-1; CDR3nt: TGTGCCAGTAGTAGCCGAGGTAGCGGGAGGCCCTACAATGAGCAGTTCTTC; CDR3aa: CASSSRGSGRPYNEQFF
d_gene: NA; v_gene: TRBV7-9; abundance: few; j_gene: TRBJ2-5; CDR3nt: TGTGCCAGCAGCTCATTTAGAGTCAACAGGGTGCCGACCCAGTACTTC; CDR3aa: CASSSFRVNRVPTQYF
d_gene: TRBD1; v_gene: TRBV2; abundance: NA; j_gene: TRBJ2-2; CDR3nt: TGTGCCAGCAGTGAAAGCACACAGGGGTACGGGGAGCTGTTTTTT; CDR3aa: CASSESTQGYGELFF
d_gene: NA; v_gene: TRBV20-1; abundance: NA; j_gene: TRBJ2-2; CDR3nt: TGCAGTGCCAAGGGGCAGGGTAGAGCCGGGGAGCTGTTTTTT; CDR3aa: CSAKGQGRAGELFF
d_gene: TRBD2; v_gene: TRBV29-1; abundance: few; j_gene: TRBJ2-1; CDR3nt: TGCAGCGTGCCATCCAGCGGGAGGGCCTCATACAATGAGCAGTTCTTC; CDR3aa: CSVPSSGRASYNEQFF
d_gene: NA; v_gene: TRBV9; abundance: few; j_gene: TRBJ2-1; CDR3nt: TGTGCCAGCAGCACCCGGGACCCCAGCAATGAGCAGTTCTTC; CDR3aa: CASSTRDPSNEQFF
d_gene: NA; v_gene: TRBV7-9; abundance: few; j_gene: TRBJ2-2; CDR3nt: TGTGCCAGCAGCTACGGGACACCCTTTCCCGGGGAGCTGTTTTTT; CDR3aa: CASSYGTPFPGELFF
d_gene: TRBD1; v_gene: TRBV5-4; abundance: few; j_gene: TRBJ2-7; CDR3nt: TGTGCCAGCAGCTTCCCGGGCGGACAGGGTTACGAGCAGTACTTC; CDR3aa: CASSFPGGQGYEQYF
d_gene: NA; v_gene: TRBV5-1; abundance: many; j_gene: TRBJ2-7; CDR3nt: TGCGCCAGCAGCCCTGCCGCTGCCTACGAGCAGTACTTC; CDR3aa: CASSPAAAYEQYF
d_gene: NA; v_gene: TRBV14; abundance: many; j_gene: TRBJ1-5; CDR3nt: TGTGCCAGCAGCTGGGATTCCAATCAGCCCCAGCATTTT; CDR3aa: CASSWDSNQPQHF
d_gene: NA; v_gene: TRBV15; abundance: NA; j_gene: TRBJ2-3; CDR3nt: TGTGCCACCAGCAGGTCCGACCTCTGGGGCACAGATACGCAGTATTTT; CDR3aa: CATSRSDLWGTDTQYF
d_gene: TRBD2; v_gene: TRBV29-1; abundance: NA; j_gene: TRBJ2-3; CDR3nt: TGCAGCGTTGACGGCGGGAGGGCCCTCGGCACAGATACGCAGTATTTT; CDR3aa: CSVDGGRALGTDTQYF
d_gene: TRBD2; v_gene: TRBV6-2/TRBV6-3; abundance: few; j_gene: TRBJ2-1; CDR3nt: TGTGCCAGCAGTCCCCCACCTAGCGGGAATGAGCAGTTCTTC; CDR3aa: CASSPPPSGNEQFF
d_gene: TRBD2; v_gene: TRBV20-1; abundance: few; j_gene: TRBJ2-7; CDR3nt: TGCAGTGCTAGAGGAACGGGACTAGCGAACTACGAGCAGTACTTC; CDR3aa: CSARGTGLANYEQYF
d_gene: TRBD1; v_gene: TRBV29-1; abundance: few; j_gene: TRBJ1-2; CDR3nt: TGCAGCGTTGAACGGCAGGGGGCAGGTGGCTACACCTTC; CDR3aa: CSVERQGAGGYTF
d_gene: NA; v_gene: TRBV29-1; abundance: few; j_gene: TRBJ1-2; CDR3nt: TGCAGCGTGCCTCAGGACCTCTATGGCTACACCTTC; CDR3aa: CSVPQDLYGYTF
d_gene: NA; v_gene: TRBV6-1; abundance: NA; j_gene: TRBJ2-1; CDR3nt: TGTGCCAGCAGGCCTCAACAGGGATACTCATACAATGAGCAGTTCTTC; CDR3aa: CASRPQQGYSYNEQFF
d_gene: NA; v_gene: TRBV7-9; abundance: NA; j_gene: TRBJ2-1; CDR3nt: TGTGCCAGCAGACCCGGGCAGGTCCGATACAATGAGCAGTTCTTC; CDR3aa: CASRPGQVRYNEQFF
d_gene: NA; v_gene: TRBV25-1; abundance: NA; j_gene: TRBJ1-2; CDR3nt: TGTGCCAGCAGTGAAGGGCAGTACTATGGCTACACCTTC; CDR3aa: CASSEGQYYGYTF
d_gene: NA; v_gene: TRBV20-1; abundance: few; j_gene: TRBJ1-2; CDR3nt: TGCAGTGCTAGGGTTGACTATGGCTACACCTTC; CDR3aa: CSARVDYGYTF
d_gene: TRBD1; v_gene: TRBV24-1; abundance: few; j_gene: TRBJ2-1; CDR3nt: TGTGCCACCCTAGGGAGACAGGGGGCGCAGAATGAGCAGTTCTTC; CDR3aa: CATLGRQGAQNEQFF
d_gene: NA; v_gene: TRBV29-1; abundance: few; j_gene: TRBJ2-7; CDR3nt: TGCAGCGTAAAATCTCCCGGGGAGCAGTACTTC; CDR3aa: CSVKSPGEQYF
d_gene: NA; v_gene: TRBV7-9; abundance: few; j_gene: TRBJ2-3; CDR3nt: TGTGCCAGCACCCTGACCGCGCGGGGTACGCAGTATTTT; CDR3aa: CASTLTARGTQYF
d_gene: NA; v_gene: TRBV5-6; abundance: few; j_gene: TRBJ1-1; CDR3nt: TGTGCCAGCGTCTTGGGGTCGAACACTGAAGCTTTCTTT; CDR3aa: CASVLGSNTEAFF
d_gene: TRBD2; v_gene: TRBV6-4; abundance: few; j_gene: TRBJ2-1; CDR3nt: TGTGCCAGCAGTCTAGCGGGAGGGCACGCTGAGCAGTTCTTC; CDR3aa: CASSLAGGHAEQFF
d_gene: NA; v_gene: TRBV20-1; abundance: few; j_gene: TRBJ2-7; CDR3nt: TGCAGTGCTGCCACGACTCGACGGGGCTACTACGAGCAGTACTTC; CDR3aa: CSAATTRRGYYEQYF
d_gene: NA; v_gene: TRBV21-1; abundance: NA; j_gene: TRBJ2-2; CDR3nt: TGTGCCAGCAGCAAAAAGTCAAGGGGCGGGGAGCTGTTTTTT; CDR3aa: CASSKKSRGGELFF
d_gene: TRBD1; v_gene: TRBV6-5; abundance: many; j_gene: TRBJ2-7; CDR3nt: TGTGCCAGCAGTTACTCCGGGACAGGCCCCGAGCAGTACTTC; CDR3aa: CASSYSGTGPEQYF
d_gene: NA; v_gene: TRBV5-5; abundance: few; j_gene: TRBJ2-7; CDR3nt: TGTGCCAGCAGCTCCTCCGGTGAGACGACTACCTACGAGCAGTACTTC; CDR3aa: CASSSSGETTTYEQYF
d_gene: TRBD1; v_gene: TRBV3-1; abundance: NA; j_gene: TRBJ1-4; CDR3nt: TGTGCCAGCAGCCAACCGGGACAGGGTCGGTGGCGCACTAATGAAAAACTGTTTTTT; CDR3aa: CASSQPGQGRWRTNEKLFF
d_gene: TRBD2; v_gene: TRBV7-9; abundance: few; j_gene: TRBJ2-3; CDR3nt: TGTGCCAGCAGCTTATGGACTAGCGGGCGCGATACGCAGTATTTT; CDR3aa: CASSLWTSGRDTQYF
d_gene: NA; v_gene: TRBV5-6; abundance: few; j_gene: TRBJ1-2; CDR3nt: TGTGCCAGCAGCTACCCAGTGTCTAACTATGGCTACACCTTC; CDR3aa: CASSYPVSNYGYTF
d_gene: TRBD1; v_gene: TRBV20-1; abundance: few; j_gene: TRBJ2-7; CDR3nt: TGCAGTGCTAGAGATCAGCTACGGACAGGTTTCCCCTACGAGCAGTACTTC; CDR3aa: CSARDQLRTGFPYEQYF
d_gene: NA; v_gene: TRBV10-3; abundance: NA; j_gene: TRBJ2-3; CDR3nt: TGTGCCATCGGCGGGGCCCTCACAGATACGCAGTATTTT; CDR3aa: CAIGGALTDTQYF
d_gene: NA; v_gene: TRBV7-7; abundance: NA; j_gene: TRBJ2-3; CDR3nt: TGTGCTAGCAGCTCAGCCAGGGGGGAAGATACGCAGTATTTT; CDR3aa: CASSSARGEDTQYF
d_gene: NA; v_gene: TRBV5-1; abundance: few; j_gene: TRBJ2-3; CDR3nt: TGCGCCAGCAGCTTGGCGGCGGGGAGCACAGATACGCAGTATTTT; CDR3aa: CASSLAAGSTDTQYF
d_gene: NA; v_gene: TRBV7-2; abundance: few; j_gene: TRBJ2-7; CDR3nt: TGTGCCAGCAGCTTAGGTCCGGACAGTAGCTACGAGCAGTACTTC; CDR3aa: CASSLGPDSSYEQYF
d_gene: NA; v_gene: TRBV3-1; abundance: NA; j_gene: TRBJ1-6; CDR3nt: TGTGCCAGCAGCCAGTCAGATTGGAATTCACCCCTCCACTTT; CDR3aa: CASSQSDWNSPLHF
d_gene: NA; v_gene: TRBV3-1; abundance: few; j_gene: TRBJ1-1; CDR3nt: TGTGCCAGCAGTCACAGGAGGAATGCTTTCTTT; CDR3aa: CASSHRRNAFF
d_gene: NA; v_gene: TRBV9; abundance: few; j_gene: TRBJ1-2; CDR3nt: TGTGCCAGCAGCGTAGGAGGGGGGACCAACTATGGCTACACCTTC; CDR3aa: CASSVGGGTNYGYTF
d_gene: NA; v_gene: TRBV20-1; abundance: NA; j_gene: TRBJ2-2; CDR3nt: TGCCTTGGACGGCCGAACACCGGGGAGCTGTTTTTT; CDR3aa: CLGRPNTGELFF
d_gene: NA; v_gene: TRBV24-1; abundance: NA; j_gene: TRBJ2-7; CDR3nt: TGTGCCACCGATCGGAGGGAACATAAAGAGGAGCAGTACTTC; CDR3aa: CATDRREHKEEQYF
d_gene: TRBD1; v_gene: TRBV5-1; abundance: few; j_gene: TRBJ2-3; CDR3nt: TGCGCCAGCAGCTTGAAGTTGACAGGGCCGAAAGATACGCAGTATTTT; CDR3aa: CASSLKLTGPKDTQYF
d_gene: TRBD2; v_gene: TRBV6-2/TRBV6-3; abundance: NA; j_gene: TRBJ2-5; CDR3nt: TGTGCCAGCAGTTATTCCCCAGGAGCGGGAGCCCGAGAGACCCAGTACTTC; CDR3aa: CASSYSPGAGARETQYF
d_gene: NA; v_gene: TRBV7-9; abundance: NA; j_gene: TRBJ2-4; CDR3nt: TGTGCCAGCAGCCGGGCCCCCCCGCAGGGCGTTCAGTACTTC; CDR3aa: CASSRAPPQGVQYF
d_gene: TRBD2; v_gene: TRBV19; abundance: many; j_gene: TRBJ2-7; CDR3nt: TGTGCCAGTACCGACGGGGGGGCATCCTACGAGCAGTACTTC; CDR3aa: CASTDGGASYEQYF
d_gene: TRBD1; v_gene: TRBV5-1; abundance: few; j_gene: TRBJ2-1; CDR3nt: TGCGCCAGCAGTACCGGGTCCACAGGGGTCGGTGAGCAGTTCTTC; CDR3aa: CASSTGSTGVGEQFF
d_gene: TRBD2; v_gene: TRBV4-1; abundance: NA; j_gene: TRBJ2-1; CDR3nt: TGCGCCAGCAGCCAAGATCTGCCTAGCGGGAGGACCGACCCGTTCTTC; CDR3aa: CASSQDLPSGRTDPFF
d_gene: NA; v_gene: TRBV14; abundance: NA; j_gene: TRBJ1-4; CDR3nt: TGTGCCAGCAGCCACCCGACAGCCTATAATGAAAAACTGTTTTTT; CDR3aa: CASSHPTAYNEKLFF
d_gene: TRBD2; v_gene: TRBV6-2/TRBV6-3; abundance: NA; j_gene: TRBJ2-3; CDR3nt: TGTGCCAGCAGTTACGGGGTAGCGGGCCCGACAGATACGCAGTATTTT; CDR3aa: CASSYGVAGPTDTQYF